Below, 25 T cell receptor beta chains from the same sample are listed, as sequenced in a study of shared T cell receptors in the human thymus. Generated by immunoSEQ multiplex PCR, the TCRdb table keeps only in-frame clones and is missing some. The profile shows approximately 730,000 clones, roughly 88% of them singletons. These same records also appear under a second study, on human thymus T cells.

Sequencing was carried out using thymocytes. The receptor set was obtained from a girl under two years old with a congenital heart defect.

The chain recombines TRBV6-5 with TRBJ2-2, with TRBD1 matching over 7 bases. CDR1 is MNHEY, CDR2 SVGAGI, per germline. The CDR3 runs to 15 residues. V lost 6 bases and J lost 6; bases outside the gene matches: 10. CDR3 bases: TGTGCCAGCAGCCAGGGACAGACGAGCGCCGGGGAGCTGTTTTTT. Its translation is CASSQGQTSAGELFF.

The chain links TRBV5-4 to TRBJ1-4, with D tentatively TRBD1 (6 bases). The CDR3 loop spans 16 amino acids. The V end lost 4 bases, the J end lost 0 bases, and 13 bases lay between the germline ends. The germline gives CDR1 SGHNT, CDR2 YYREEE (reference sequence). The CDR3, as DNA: TGTGCCAGCAGCGAATTCACAGGGCCAACTAATGAAAAACTGTTTTTT. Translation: CASSEFTGPTNEKLFF.

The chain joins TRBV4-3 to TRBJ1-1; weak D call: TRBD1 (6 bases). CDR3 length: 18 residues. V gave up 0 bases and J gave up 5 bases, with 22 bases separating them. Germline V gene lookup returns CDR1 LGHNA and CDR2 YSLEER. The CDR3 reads CASSQEQSIGDIETEAFF. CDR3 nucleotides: TGCGCCAGCAGCCAAGAACAGTCGATTGGGGACATAGAGACTGAAGCTTTCTTT.

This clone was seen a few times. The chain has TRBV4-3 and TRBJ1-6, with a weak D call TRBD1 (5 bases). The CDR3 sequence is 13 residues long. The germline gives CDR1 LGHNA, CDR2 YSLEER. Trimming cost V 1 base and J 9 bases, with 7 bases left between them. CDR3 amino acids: CASSQVRASPLHF. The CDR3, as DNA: TGCGCCAGCAGCCAAGTCAGGGCTTCACCCCTCCACTTT.

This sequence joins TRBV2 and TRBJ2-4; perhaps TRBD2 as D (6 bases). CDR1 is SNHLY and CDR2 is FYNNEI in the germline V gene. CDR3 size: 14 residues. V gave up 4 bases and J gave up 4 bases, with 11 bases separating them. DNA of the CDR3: TGTGCCAGCAGTGGGACTACAGAAAAAAACATTCAGTACTTC. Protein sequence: CASSGTTEKNIQYF.

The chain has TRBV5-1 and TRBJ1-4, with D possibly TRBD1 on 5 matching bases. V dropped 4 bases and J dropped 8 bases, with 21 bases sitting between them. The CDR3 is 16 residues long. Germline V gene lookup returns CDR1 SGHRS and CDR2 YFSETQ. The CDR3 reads CASSQTGGVDKEKLFF. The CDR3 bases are TGCGCCAGCAGCCAAACCGGGGGGGTCGATAAGGAAAAACTGTTTTTT.

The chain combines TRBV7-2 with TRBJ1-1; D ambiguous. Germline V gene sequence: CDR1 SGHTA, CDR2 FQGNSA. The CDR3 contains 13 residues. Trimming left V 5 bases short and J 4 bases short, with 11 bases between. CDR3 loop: CASSRTRGTEAFF. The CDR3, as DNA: TGTGCCAGCAGCCGTACTCGAGGCACTGAAGCTTTCTTT.

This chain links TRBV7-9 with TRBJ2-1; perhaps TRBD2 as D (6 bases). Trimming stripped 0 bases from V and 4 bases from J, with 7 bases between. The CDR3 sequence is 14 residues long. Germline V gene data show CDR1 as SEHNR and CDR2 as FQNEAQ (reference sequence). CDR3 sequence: CASSLAGGYNEQFF. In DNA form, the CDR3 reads TGTGCCAGCAGCTTAGCGGGGGGATACAATGAGCAGTTCTTC.

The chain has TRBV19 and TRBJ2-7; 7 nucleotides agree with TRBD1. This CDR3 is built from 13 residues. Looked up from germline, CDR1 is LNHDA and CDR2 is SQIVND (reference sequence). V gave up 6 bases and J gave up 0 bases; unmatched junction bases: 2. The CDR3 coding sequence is TGTGCCAGTAGCCACAGGGGCTCCTACGAGCAGTACTTC. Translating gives CASSHRGSYEQYF.

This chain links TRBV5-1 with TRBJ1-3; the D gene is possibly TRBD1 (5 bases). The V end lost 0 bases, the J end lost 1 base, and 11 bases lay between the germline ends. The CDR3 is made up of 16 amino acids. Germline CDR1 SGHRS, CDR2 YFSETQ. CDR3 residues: CASSLVAGRSGNTIYF. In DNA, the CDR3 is TGCGCCAGCAGCTTGGTAGCGGGGCGGTCTGGAAACACCATATATTTT.

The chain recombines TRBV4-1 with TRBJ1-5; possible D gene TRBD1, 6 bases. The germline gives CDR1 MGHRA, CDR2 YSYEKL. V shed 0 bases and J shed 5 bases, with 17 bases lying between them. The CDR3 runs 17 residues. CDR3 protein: CASSQERGWLPDQPQHF. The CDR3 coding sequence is TGCGCCAGCAGCCAAGAAAGGGGGTGGCTGCCGGATCAGCCCCAGCATTTT.

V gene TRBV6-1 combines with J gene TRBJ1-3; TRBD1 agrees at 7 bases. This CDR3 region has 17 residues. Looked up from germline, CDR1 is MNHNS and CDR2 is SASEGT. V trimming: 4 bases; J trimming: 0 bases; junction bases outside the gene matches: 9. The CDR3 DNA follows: TGTGCCAGCAGTGGTGGGGGACAGATCTCCTCTGGAAACACCATATATTTT. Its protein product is CASSGGGQISSGNTIYF.

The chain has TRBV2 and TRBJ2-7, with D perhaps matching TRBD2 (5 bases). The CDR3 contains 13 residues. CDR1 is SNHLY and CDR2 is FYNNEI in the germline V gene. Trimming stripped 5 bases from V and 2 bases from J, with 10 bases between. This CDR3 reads CASSPGIPYEQYF. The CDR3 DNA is TGTGCCAGCAGTCCCGGGATTCCCTACGAGCAGTACTTC. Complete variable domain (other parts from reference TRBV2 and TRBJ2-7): EPEVTQTPSHQVTQMGQEVILRCVPISNHLYFYWYRQILGQKVEFLVSFYNNEISEKSEIFDDQFSVERPDGSNFTLKIRSTKLEDSAMYFCASSPGIPYEQYFGPGTRLTVT.

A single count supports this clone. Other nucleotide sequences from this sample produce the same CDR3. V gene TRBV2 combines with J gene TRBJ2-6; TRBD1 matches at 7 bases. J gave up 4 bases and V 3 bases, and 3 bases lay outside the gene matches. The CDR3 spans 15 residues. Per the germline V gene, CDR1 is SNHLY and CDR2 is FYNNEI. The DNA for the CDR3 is TGTGCCAGCAGTGAGACAGGGACAGGGGCCAACGTCCTGACTTTC. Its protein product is CASSETGTGANVLTF. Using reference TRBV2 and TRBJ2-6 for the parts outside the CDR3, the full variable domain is EPEVTQTPSHQVTQMGQEVILRCVPISNHLYFYWYRQILGQKVEFLVSFYNNEISEKSEIFDDQFSVERPDGSNFTLKIRSTKLEDSAMYFCASSETGTGANVLTFGAGSRLTVL.

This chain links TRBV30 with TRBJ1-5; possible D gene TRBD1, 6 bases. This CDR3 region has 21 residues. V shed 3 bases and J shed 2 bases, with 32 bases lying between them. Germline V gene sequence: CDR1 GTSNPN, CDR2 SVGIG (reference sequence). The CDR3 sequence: CAWSPKPQGQRSGKGNQPQHF. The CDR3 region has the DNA TGTGCCTGGAGCCCAAAGCCCCAGGGGCAAAGATCGGGAAAGGGCAATCAGCCCCAGCATTTT.

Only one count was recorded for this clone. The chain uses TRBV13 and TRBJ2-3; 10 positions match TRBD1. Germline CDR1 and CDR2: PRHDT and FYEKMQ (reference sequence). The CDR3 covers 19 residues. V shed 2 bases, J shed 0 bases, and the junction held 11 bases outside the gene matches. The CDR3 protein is CASSLRPQTGGPSTDTQYF. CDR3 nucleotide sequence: TGTGCCAGCAGCTTACGTCCGCAGACAGGGGGCCCTAGCACAGATACGCAGTATTTT.

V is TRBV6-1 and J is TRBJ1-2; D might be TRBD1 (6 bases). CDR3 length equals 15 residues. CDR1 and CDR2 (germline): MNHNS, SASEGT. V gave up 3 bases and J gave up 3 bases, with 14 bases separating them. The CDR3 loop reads CASSEGGEGDYGYTF. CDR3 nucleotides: TGTGCCAGCAGTGAGGGGGGGGAGGGGGACTATGGCTACACCTTC.

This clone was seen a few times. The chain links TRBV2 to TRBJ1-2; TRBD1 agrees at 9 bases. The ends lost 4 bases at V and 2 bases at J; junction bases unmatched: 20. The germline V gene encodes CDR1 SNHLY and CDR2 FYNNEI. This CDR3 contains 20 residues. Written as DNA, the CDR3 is TGTGCCAGCAGTGTTCAGGACAGGGGCGGTGTGATCCCGAAAAACTATGGCTACACCTTC. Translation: CASSVQDRGGVIPKNYGYTF.

CDR3 nucleotide sequence: TGCGCCAGCAGCCACCGGACAGGTAGATCTTACAATGAGCAGTTCTTC. This codes for CASSHRTGRSYNEQFF. The chain links TRBV4-1 to TRBJ2-1; TRBD1 agrees at 7 bases. CDR1 is MGHRA, CDR2 YSYEKL, per germline. The CDR3 is 16 amino acids. Unmatched junction bases numbered 9, after V lost 3 bases and J lost 4 bases.

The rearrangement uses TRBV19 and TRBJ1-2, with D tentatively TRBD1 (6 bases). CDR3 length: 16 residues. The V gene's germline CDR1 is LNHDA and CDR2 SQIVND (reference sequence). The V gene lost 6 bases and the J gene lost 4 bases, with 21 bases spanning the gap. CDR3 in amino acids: CASSQPGERGLYGYTF. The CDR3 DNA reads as TGTGCCAGTAGCCAACCAGGGGAAAGGGGCCTCTATGGCTACACCTTC.

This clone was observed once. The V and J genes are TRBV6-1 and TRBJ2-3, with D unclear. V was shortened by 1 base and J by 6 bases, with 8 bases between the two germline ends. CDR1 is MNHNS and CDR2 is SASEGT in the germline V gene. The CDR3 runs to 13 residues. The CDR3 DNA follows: TGTGCCAGCAGTGAAGTAAGCGTGGATACGCAGTATTTT. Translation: CASSEVSVDTQYF.

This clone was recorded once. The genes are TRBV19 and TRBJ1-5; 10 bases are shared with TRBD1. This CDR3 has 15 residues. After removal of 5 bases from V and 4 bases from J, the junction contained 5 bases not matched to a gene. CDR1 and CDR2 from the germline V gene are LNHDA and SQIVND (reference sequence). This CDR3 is CASSARTGGNQPQHF. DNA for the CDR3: TGTGCCAGTAGTGCCCGGACAGGGGGAAATCAGCCCCAGCATTTT.

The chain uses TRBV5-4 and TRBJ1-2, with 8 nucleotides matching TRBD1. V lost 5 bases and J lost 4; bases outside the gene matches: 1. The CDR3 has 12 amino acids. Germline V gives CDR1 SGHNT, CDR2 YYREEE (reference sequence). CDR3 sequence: CASRGQGYGYTF. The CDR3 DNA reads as TGTGCCAGCAGAGGACAGGGCTATGGCTACACCTTC. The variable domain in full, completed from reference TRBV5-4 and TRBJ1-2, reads ETGVTQSPTHLIKTRGQQVTLRCSSQSGHNTVSWYQQALGQGPQFIFQYYREEENGRGNFPPRFSGLQFPNYSSELNVNALELDDSALYLCASRGQGYGYTFGSGTRLTVV.

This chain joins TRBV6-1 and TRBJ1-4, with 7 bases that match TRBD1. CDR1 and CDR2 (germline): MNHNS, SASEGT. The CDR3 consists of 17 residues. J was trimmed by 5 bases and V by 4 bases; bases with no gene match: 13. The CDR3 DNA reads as TGTGCCAGCAGTGGACAGGGCGAGCTCCCCGGGAATGAAAAACTGTTTTTT. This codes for CASSGQGELPGNEKLFF.

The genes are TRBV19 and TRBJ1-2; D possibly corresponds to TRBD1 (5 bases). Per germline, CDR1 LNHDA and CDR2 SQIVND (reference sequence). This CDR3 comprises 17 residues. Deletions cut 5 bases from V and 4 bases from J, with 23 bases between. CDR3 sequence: CASSALRDSGDGYGYTF. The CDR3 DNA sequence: TGTGCCAGTAGTGCTCTCCGGGACTCCGGGGACGGCTATGGCTACACCTTC. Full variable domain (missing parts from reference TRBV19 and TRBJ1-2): DGGITQSPKYLFRKEGQNVTLSCEQNLNHDAMYWYRQDPGQGLRLIYYSQIVNDFQKGDIAEGYSVSREKKESFPLTVTSAQKNPTAFYLCASSALRDSGDGYGYTFGSGTRLTVV.